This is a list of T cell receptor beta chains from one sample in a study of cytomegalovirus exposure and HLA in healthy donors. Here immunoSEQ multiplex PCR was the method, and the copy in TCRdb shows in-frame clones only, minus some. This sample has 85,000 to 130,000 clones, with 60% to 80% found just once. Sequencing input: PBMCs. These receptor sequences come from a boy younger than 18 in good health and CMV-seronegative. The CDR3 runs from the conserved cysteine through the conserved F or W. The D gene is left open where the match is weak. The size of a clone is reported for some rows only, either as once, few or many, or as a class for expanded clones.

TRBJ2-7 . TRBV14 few TGTGCCAGCGGGGCTAGCTCCTACGAGCAGTACTTC CASGASSYEQYF
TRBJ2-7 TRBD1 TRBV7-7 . TGTGCCAGCAGCTCCGGACAGGGGCTCACCTACGAGCAGTACTTC CASSSGQGLTYEQYF
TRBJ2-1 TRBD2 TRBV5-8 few TGTGCCAGCAGCTGGGGACTAGAACGGGGCGATGAGCAGTTCTTC CASSWGLERGDEQFF
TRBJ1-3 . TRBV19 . TGTGCCAGTAGTACCACCGGGACTCCAGGAAACACCATATATTTT CASSTTGTPGNTIYF
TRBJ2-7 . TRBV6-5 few TGTGCCAGCAAAAGGACAGACTACGAGCAGTACTTC CASKRTDYEQYF
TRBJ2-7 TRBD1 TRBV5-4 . TGTGCCAGCAGCCTGGGCAGGGGGCGATTCGAGCAGTACTTC CASSLGRGRFEQYF
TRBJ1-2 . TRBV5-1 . TGCGCCAGCAGCTTTAGTTCCGCCAACTATGGCTACACCTTC CASSFSSANYGYTF
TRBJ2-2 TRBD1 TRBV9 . TGTGCCAGCAGCGCCCAGGGGGCTGCGGGCACCGGGGAGCTGTTTTTT CASSAQGAAGTGELFF
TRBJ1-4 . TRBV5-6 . TGTGCCAGCAGTCCGGGACTGAATAATGAAAAACTGTTTTTT CASSPGLNNEKLFF
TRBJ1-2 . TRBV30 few TGTGCCTGGAGCGGGAAGGCTGCTGGTGGCTACACCTTC CAWSGKAAGGYTF
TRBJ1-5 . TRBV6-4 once TGTGCCAGCAGTCCGAGGGGAGGCGGGAATCAGCCCCAGCATTTT CASSPRGGGNQPQHF
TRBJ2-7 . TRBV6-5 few TGTGCCAGCAGTTATCAGCAGGGGGGAGGATACGAGCAGTACTTC CASSYQQGGGYEQYF
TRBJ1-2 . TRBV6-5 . TGTGCCAGCAGTTACTCGAGGGGAGGGTCCGACGGCTACACCTTC CASSYSRGGSDGYTF
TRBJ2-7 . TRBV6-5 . TGTGCCAGCAGTTCCCCAGGGCGGGGAATCAACGAGCAGTACTTC CASSSPGRGINEQYF
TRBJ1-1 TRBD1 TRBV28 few TGTGCCAGCAGTATCCAACAGGGGGGAGGCGAAGCTTTCTTT CASSIQQGGGEAFF
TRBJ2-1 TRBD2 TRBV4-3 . TGCGCCAGCAGCCAAGAGGGACTAGCGGGGGGGCTAAATGAGCAGTTCTTC CASSQEGLAGGLNEQFF
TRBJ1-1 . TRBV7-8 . TGTGCCAGCAGCCACGGACTCGGGGAAGCTTTCTTT CASSHGLGEAFF